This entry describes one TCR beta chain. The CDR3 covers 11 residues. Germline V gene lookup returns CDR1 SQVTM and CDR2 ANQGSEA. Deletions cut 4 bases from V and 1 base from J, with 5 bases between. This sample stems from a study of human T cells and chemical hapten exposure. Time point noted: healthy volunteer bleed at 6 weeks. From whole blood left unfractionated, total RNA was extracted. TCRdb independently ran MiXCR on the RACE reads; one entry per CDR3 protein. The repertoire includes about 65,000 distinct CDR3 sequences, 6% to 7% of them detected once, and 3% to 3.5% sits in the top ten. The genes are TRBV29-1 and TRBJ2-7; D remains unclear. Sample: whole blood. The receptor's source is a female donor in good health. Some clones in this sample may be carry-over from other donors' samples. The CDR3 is CSVVESYEQYF. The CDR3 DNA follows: TGCAGCGTTGTAGAATCCTACGAGCAGTACTTC.